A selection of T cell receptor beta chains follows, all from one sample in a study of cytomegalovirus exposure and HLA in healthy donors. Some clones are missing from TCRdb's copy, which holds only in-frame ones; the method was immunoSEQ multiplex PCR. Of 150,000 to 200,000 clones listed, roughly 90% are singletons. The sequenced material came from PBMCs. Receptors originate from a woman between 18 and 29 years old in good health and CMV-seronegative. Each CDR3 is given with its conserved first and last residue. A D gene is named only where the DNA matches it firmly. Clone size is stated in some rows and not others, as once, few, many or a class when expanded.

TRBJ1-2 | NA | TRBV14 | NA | CASSQDRDTRSDYGYTF | TGTGCCAGCAGCCAAGATCGCGACACCCGTTCGGACTATGGCTACACCTTC
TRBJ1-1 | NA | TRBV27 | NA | CASSISMNTEAFF | TGTGCCAGCAGCATTTCCATGAACACTGAAGCTTTCTTT
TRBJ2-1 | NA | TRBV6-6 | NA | CASSLQIGSGYNEQFF | TGTGCCAGCAGTCTACAGATAGGATCTGGCTACAATGAGCAGTTCTTC
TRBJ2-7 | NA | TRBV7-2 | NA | CASSLAGGSYEQYF | TGTGCCAGCAGCTTAGCGGGAGGCTCCTACGAGCAGTACTTC
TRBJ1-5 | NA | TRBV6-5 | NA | CATGRGGSQPQHF | TGTGCCACGGGTCGAGGAGGGTCACAGCCCCAGCATTTT
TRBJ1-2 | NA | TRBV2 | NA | CASSDTSLNGYTF | TGTGCCAGCAGTGATACTAGTCTCAATGGCTACACCTTC
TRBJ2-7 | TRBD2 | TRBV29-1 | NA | CSALSGSNYEQYF | TGCAGCGCCCTTAGCGGGAGTAACTACGAGCAGTACTTC
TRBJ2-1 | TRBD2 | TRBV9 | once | CASSVMAGGSDEQFF | TGTGCCAGCAGCGTAATGGCGGGAGGGAGCGATGAGCAGTTCTTC
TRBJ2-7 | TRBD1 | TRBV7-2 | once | CASSLLDRGFYEQYF | TGTGCCAGCAGCTTATTGGACAGGGGTTTCTACGAGCAGTACTTC
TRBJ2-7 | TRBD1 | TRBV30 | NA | CAWSRDRGLSYEQYF | TGTGCCTGGAGTCGGGACAGGGGCCTCTCCTACGAGCAGTACTTC
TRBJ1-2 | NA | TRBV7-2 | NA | CASSLDYRGYYGYTF | TGTGCCAGCAGCTTAGATTATCGGGGGTACTATGGCTACACCTTC
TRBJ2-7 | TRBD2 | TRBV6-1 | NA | CASGSSGPQGYEQYF | TGTGCGAGCGGGTCTAGCGGGCCCCAAGGGTACGAGCAGTACTTC
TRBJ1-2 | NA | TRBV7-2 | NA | CASSLGAGANYGYTF | TGTGCCAGCAGCTTAGGTGCGGGAGCTAACTATGGCTACACCTTC
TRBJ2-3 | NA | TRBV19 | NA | CASTARAGASTDTQYF | TGTGCCAGTACGGCCCGGGCGGGGGCAAGCACAGATACGCAGTATTTT
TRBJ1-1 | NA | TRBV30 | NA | CAWSVTDRGGTEAFF | TGTGCCTGGAGTGTAACCGACAGAGGGGGCACTGAAGCTTTCTTT
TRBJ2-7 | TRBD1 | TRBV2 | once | CASRKQGMLYEQYF | TGTGCCAGCAGAAAACAGGGGATGTTGTACGAGCAGTACTTC
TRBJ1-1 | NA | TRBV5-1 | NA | CASSSEMSGSPFF | TGCGCCAGCAGCTCTGAGATGTCAGGTAGTCCCTTTTTT